The next 29 T cell receptor beta chains were all read from a single sample in a study of blood T cell repertoires in COVID-19. Assay: immunoSEQ multiplex PCR; the TCRdb copy retains only in-frame clones and omits some. In the table there are about 110,000 clones, roughly 80% of which are singletons. Sequenced input: peripheral blood. The receptor set was obtained from a woman aged 55-70 years with acute or convalescent COVID-19.

This chain links TRBV7-3 with TRBJ2-2; D remains unclear. Trimming cost V 5 bases and J 4 bases, with 11 bases left between them. In germline, CDR1 is SGHTA, CDR2 FQGTGA. CDR3 length: 14 residues. DNA of the CDR3: TGTGCCAGCAGCAGTAACTTACTCACCGGGGAGCTGTTTTTT. It translates to CASSSNLLTGELFF.

This chain uses TRBV6-5 with TRBJ2-2, with TRBD2 matching 7 bases. V lost 4 bases to trimming and J lost 2 bases; unmatched junction nucleotides: 4. Germline lookup yields CDR1 MNHEY and CDR2 SVGAGI. CDR3 length equals 15 residues. CDR3 bases: TGTGCCAGCAGTTGGGGAGGGGTCAACACCGGGGAGCTGTTTTTT. It specifies CASSWGGVNTGELFF.

The chain couples TRBV7-9 to TRBJ1-2; 7 bases map to TRBD1. Trimming removed 3 bases from V and 6 bases from J; junction bases left unmatched: 4. Germline V gene lookup returns CDR1 SEHNR and CDR2 FQNEAQ (reference sequence). The CDR3 loop spans 13 amino acids. CDR3 in DNA: TGTGCCAGCAGCTTTGACAGGGCGGATGGCTACACCTTC. Amino acids: CASSFDRADGYTF.

V usage is TRBV7-9 and J usage is TRBJ2-2; 7 bases match TRBD1. J lost 7 bases, V lost 6 bases, and 11 bases had no gene match. In germline, CDR1 is SEHNR, CDR2 FQNEAQ (reference sequence). The CDR3 loop spans 15 amino acids. CDR3 coding DNA: TGTGCCAGCAGTAAGGACAGGCCGATGAGCGGGGAGCTGTTTTTT. Amino acids: CASSKDRPMSGELFF.

The chain recombines TRBV4-2 with TRBJ2-2; D is ambiguous. V gave up 1 base and J gave up 2 bases, with 8 bases separating them. In germline, CDR1 is LGHNA, CDR2 YNFKEQ. This CDR3 spans 15 amino acids. The CDR3 DNA sequence: TGTGCCAGCAGCCAAGGCAACAGAAACACCGGGGAGCTGTTTTTT. Protein sequence: CASSQGNRNTGELFF.

The chain employs TRBV6-1 and TRBJ2-1, with TRBD1 identical over 8 bases. Germline-derived CDR1 and CDR2 are MNHNS and SASEGT. V shed 3 bases and J 2 bases; nucleotides not matched to a gene: 3. This CDR3 comprises 15 residues. The CDR3 DNA follows: TGTGCCAGCAGTGAGGACAGGGCACCCTACAATGAGCAGTTCTTC. This encodes CASSEDRAPYNEQFF.

The chain combines TRBV19 with TRBJ2-3, with TRBD1 matching 10 bases. With V trimmed by 5 bases and J by 1 base, 9 bases remained unmatched. The CDR3 loop spans 17 amino acids. Germline values: CDR1 LNHDA, CDR2 SQIVND (reference sequence). CDR3 protein: CASSQRPGTGGTDTQYF. CDR3 nucleotide sequence: TGTGCCAGTAGTCAACGCCCCGGGACAGGGGGCACAGATACGCAGTATTTT.

This clone has more than one count but fewer than ten. The chain employs TRBV19 and TRBJ2-6; no reliable D call. The CDR3 runs 17 residues. V lost 4 bases and J 0 bases, leaving 13 bases between the germline ends. Germline V CDR1 and CDR2: LNHDA, SQIVND (reference sequence). In DNA form, the CDR3 reads TGTGCCAGTAGTAGGTGGCAGAGGAGCTCTGGGGCCAACGTCCTGACTTTC. It codes for CASSRWQRSSGANVLTF. Full variable domain (remainder filled in from reference TRBV19 and TRBJ2-6): DGGITQSPKYLFRKEGQNVTLSCEQNLNHDAMYWYRQDPGQGLRLIYYSQIVNDFQKGDIAEGYSVSREKKESFPLTVTSAQKNPTAFYLCASSRWQRSSGANVLTFGAGSRLTVL.

The genes are TRBV28 and TRBJ1-5, with D perhaps matching TRBD1 (5 bases). The CDR3 totals 14 residues. CDR1 and CDR2 (germline): MDHEN, SYDVKM. The V and J ends lost 8 bases and 0 bases respectively, with 11 bases between them. As DNA, the CDR3 is TGTGCCAGCCGGGGGTTAGGTAGCAATCAGCCCCAGCATTTT. Translated: CASRGLGSNQPQHF.

Turning to this clone: The germline gene is not matched at one end of the junction; a read error may be the cause. This chain connects TRBV6-5 to TRBJ2-3; 7 bases agree with TRBD1. The CDR3 runs 14 residues. Germline V gene sequence: CDR1 MNHEY, CDR2 SVGAGI. The CDR3 nucleotides are TGTGCCAGCAGTTACCGCGCCGGGACAGATACACAGTATTTT. The encoded protein is CASSYRAGTDTQYF.

This chain links TRBV4-3 with TRBJ1-6; no reliable D call. In germline, CDR1 is LGHNA, CDR2 YSLEER. This CDR3 spans 16 amino acids. V gave up 0 bases and J gave up 6 bases, with 12 bases separating them. In DNA form, the CDR3 reads TGCGCCAGCAGCCAAGAAACGCATGCGGTTAATTCACCCCTCCACTTT. Translated: CASSQETHAVNSPLHF.

The rearrangement uses TRBV7-3 and TRBJ1-1; D call uncertain. The CDR3 contains 15 residues. Germline CDR1 SGHTA, CDR2 FQGTGA. Trimming left V 6 bases short and J 4 bases short, with 18 bases between. CDR3 sequence (DNA): TGTGCCAGCAGGTCAGGCCCCGGGATGGCCACTGAAGCTTTCTTT. Its protein product is CASRSGPGMATEAFF.

A few counts support this clone. V gene TRBV29-1 combines with J gene TRBJ1-1; 8 bases map to TRBD1. With 7 bases clipped from V and 12 bases from J, the junction kept 16 bases outside the gene matches. The CDR3 sequence is 13 residues long. Germline loops: CDR1 SQVTM, CDR2 ANQGSEA. The CDR3 protein is CSAGQSGQGKTFF. The CDR3 coding sequence is TGCAGCGCCGGCCAATCAGGACAGGGCAAAACTTTCTTT.

The CDR3 protein is CASSPMEQAVIETQYF. Here the CDR3 DNA reads TGTGCCAGCTCACCAATGGAACAGGCGGTTATAGAGACCCAGTACTTC. J is TRBJ2-5 and V is TRBV18, with TRBD1 as a possible D gene (5 bases). The V end was cut by 2 bases, the J end by 4 bases, with 17 bases between. The CDR3 has 16 amino acids. The germline CDR1 and CDR2 sequences are KGHSH and LQKENI.

The rearrangement uses TRBV7-2 and TRBJ2-7, with 12 bases matching TRBD1. The germline gives CDR1 SGHTA, CDR2 FQGNSA. The CDR3 is 16 residues long. The V gene end was trimmed by 3 bases and the J gene end by 6 bases; junction bases not matched to a gene: 9. The CDR3 DNA reads TGTGCCAGCAGCTTGGTTCACGGGACAGGGGGCGGCGAGCAGTACTTC. Residues: CASSLVHGTGGGEQYF.

The chain couples TRBV14 to TRBJ2-3, with 7 bases matching TRBD1. The CDR3 extends over 14 amino acids. Germline CDR1 is SGHDN and CDR2 is FVKESK. V was clipped by 8 bases and J by 0 bases; unmatched bases: 5. The CDR3 reads CASSGQLSTDTQYF. For the CDR3, the DNA is TGTGCCAGCTCGGGACAGCTGAGCACAGATACGCAGTATTTT.

The rearrangement joins TRBV5-5 to TRBJ2-4; 8 bases map to TRBD1. CDR1 is SGHKS, CDR2 YYEKEE, per germline (reference sequence). With 2 bases clipped from V and 14 bases from J, the junction kept 9 bases outside the gene matches. This CDR3 is 13 amino acids long. In DNA, the CDR3 is TGTGCCAGCAGCTTTGGACAGGGTGGGTCGGAGTACTTC. The encoded protein is CASSFGQGGSEYF.

V usage is TRBV3-1 (or the pseudogene TRBV3-2) and J usage is TRBJ1-2; D unresolved. V dropped 0 bases and J dropped 8 bases, with 13 bases sitting between them. From germline, CDR1 is LGHDT and CDR2 YNNKEL (reference sequence). The CDR3 totals 14 residues. CDR3 nucleotides: TGTGCCAGCAGCCAAGATCAACGAGAGCGGGGCTACACCTTC. Protein product: CASSQDQRERGYTF.

The chain links TRBV5-6 to TRBJ2-3, with TRBD2 identical over 7 bases. With V trimmed by 3 bases and J by 1 base, 5 bases remained unmatched. The CDR3 runs to 15 residues. Looked up from germline, CDR1 is SGHDT and CDR2 is YYEEEE. The CDR3 bases are TGTGCCAGCAGCTCAGAGCGGGACCGCACAGATACGCAGTATTTT. It specifies CASSSERDRTDTQYF.

This chain connects TRBV4-3 to TRBJ1-2, with D tentatively TRBD1 (5 bases). The germline CDR1 and CDR2 sequences are LGHNA and YSLEER. Trimming stripped 0 bases from V and 8 bases from J, with 10 bases between. The CDR3 is made up of 13 amino acids. CDR3: CASSQDGGRGYTF. CDR3 coding DNA: TGCGCCAGCAGCCAAGATGGGGGGAGGGGCTACACCTTC.

The chain employs TRBV7-3 and TRBJ1-2, with 7 bases aligning to TRBD1. The length of the CDR3 is 13 residues. From germline, CDR1 is SGHTA and CDR2 FQGTGA. V lost 0 bases to trimming and J lost 7 bases; unmatched junction nucleotides: 2. CDR3 DNA: TGTGCCAGCAGCTTAACAGGGGGCGTTGGCTACACCTTC. Its protein is CASSLTGGVGYTF.

The chain carries TRBV9 and TRBJ2-7; 13 bases align to TRBD2. Unmatched junction bases numbered 3, after V lost 4 bases and J lost 2 bases. Per germline, CDR1 SGDLS and CDR2 YYNGEE. The CDR3 loop spans 15 amino acids. CDR3 sequence (DNA): TGTGCCAGCAGCATCGGACTAGCGGGGGCCTACGAGCAGTACTTC. Its protein is CASSIGLAGAYEQYF. The full variable domain, with the rest looked up from reference TRBV9 and TRBJ2-7, is DSGVTQTPKHLITATGQRVTLRCSPRSGDLSVYWYQQSLDQGLQFLIQYYNGEERAKGNILERFSAQQFPDLHSELNLSSLELGDSALYFCASSIGLAGAYEQYFGPGTRLTVT.

The rearrangement links TRBV27 to TRBJ1-2; possibly TRBD1 for D (6 bases). The CDR3 runs to 16 residues. The germline gives CDR1 MNHEY, CDR2 SMNVEV (reference sequence). Trimming removed 4 bases at V and 7 bases at J, with 22 bases between. CDR3 in DNA: TGTGCCAGCAGTTCGGACGGCTCAAAGGGGGTTGGTGGCTACACCTTC. Translated, it gives CASSSDGSKGVGGYTF.

The chain couples TRBV2 to TRBJ2-7; a possible D gene is TRBD1 (5 bases). Germline V gene lookup returns CDR1 SNHLY and CDR2 FYNNEI. V dropped 7 bases and J dropped 1 base, with 17 bases sitting between them. CDR3 length equals 15 residues. The CDR3 reads CASKTVTSVSYEQYF. The CDR3 nucleotides read TGTGCCAGCAAGACAGTAACCTCGGTATCCTACGAGCAGTACTTC. The full variable domain, its missing parts supplied by reference TRBV2 and TRBJ2-7, is EPEVTQTPSHQVTQMGQEVILRCVPISNHLYFYWYRQILGQKVEFLVSFYNNEISEKSEIFDDQFSVERPDGSNFTLKIRSTKLEDSAMYFCASKTVTSVSYEQYFGPGTRLTVT.

The rearrangement uses TRBV5-4 and TRBJ2-5; a weak D match, TRBD2 (5 bases). CDR1 is SGHNT and CDR2 is YYREEE in the germline V gene (reference sequence). The V end was cut by 6 bases, the J end by 0 bases, with 9 bases between. This CDR3 spans 13 amino acids. DNA of the CDR3: TGTGCCAGCACCGAGGGAAACCAAGAGACCCAGTACTTC. Translating it yields CASTEGNQETQYF.

J is TRBJ1-1 and V is TRBV18; TRBD1 might be the D (6 bases). The CDR3 consists of 14 residues. Germline V gene lookup returns CDR1 KGHSH and CDR2 LQKENI. Trimming left V 6 bases short and J 1 base short, with 12 bases between. DNA for the CDR3: TGTGCCAGCTCGACCGAGACAGGGAACACTGAAGCTTTCTTT. Its translation: CASSTETGNTEAFF.

This rearrangement joins TRBV27 to TRBJ1-5; D remains ambiguous. Trimming took 5 bases from V and 5 from J, leaving 10 bases between them. There are 13 residues in the CDR3. Germline V gives CDR1 MNHEY, CDR2 SMNVEV (reference sequence). This CDR3 reads CASSRILDQPQHF. The CDR3 bases are TGTGCCAGCAGTCGCATATTAGATCAGCCCCAGCATTTT.

V is TRBV18 and J is TRBJ2-3, with D uncertain. The CDR3 extends over 14 amino acids. Trimming removed 3 bases at V and 4 bases at J, with 11 bases between. Germline CDR1 reads KGHSH; CDR2 reads LQKENI. CDR3 coding DNA: TGTGCCAGCTCACCGTCCATAGAAGCAGATACGCAGTATTTT. It codes for CASSPSIEADTQYF.

Only one count was recorded for this clone. The chain joins TRBV4-3 to TRBJ2-1; D gene unclear. CDR3 size: 15 residues. V was cut by 0 bases and J by 3 bases, with 9 bases left in between. Germline V gene data show CDR1 as LGHNA and CDR2 as YSLEER. The CDR3 coding sequence is TGCGCCAGCAGCCAAGATCCCAGTATCTACAATGAGCAGTTCTTC. It encodes CASSQDPSIYNEQFF.